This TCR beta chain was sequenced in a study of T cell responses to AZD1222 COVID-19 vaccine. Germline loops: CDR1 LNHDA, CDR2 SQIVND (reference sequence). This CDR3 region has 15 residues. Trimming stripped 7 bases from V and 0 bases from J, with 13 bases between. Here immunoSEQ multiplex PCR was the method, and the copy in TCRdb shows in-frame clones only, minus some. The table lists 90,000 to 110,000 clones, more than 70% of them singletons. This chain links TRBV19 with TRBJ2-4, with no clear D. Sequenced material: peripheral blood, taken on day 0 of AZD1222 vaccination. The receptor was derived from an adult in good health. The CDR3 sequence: CASTPSVLAKNIQYF. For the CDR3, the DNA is TGTGCCAGTACCCCTTCCGTTCTAGCCAAAAACATTCAGTACTTC.